This TCR beta chain emerged from a study of regulatory T cells in long-lasting Graves disease. Study-wide results and caveats: Under persistent disease, TRBV28, TRBJ1-2 and TRBJ2-5 were used preferentially.

Time point meaning: persistent/refractory GD, antithyroid drugs over 5 years with positive TRAb. TCR sequences were obtained from RNA taken from PBMCs. A peripheral blood sample, 8 to 10 milliliters in volume, was drawn into EDTA tubes. Turning to this clonotype: No antigen is known for it.

In germline, CDR1 is DFQATT, CDR2 SNEGSKA (reference sequence). With 5 bases removed from V and 4 bases from J, the gap between germline ends came to 20 bases. CDR3 length: 15 residues. Through Arm-PCR of CDR3 regions and iRepertoire HTBI primers, TCR beta libraries were built. TCRdb passed the multiplex PCR reads through MiXCR, listing each CDR3 protein once. Of 350,000 to 450,000 distinct CDR3 sequences listed, 20% to 25% are singletons. The sequencing used peripheral blood mononuclear cells (PBMCs), collected when the disease was refractory, from a patient treated with antithyroid drugs. The genes are TRBV20-1 and TRBJ1-2; tentative D call: TRBD1 (5 bases). This sequence originates from a woman in her forties with Graves disease. The CDR3 DNA is TGCAGTGCTTCTTATTCAGGGCCCCGCGGCTATGGCTACACCTTC. It yields the protein CSASYSGPRGYGYTF.